The source of this T cell receptor (beta chain) is a study of T cells in tuberculosis. Trimming shortened V by 6 bases and J by 5 bases, and 14 bases separated the two germline ends. Germline V CDR1 and CDR2: SEHNR, FQNEAQ (reference sequence). This CDR3 comprises 14 residues. The sample's time point: new active TB diagnosis, blood taken before or within 7 days of starting treatment. Clones were sequenced by immunoSEQ multiplex PCR, and TCRdb holds only the in-frame ones, with some missing. The sample has 30,000 or so clones, about 82% seen once; the top ten hold about 5%. The chain employs TRBV7-9 and TRBJ1-5; the D gene is possibly TRBD1 (6 bases). This sequence was found in an adult with tuberculosis. The sequencing used PBMCs, collected at tuberculosis diagnosis. The CDR3 loop reads CASSPDSRYQPQHF. DNA for the CDR3: TGTGCCAGCAGTCCGGACAGTCGCTATCAGCCCCAGCATTTT.